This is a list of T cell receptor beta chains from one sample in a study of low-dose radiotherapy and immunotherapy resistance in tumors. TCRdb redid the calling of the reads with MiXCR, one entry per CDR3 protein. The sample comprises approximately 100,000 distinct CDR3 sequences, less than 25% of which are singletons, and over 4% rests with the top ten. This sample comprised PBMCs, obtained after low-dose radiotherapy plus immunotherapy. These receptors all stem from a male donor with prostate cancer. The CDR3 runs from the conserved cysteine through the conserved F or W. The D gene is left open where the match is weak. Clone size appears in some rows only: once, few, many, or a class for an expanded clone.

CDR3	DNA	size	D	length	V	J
CASSSGQYGYTF	TGTGCCAGCAGCAGTGGACAGTATGGCTACACCTTC	many	.	12	TRBV21-1	TRBJ1-2
CASRGAGNIQYF	TGTGCCAGTAGAGGGGCGGGCAACATTCAGTACTTC	many	.	12	TRBV19	TRBJ2-4
CATSPGSNTGELFF	TGTGCCACCAGTCCGGGGTCGAACACCGGGGAGCTGTTTTTT	.	.	14	TRBV24-1	TRBJ2-2
CASSLFGRDYGYTF	TGTGCCAGCAGTCTCTTCGGGAGGGACTATGGCTACACCTTC	many	.	14	TRBV6-2/TRBV6-3	TRBJ1-2
CSARGLVTLYEQYF	TGCAGTGCTAGGGGACTTGTGACCCTTTACGAGCAGTACTTC	many	.	14	TRBV20-1	TRBJ2-7
CASSFGENTGELFF	TGTGCCAGCAGCTTTGGCGAGAACACCGGGGAGCTGTTTTTT	few	.	14	TRBV7-3	TRBJ2-2
CASSLRLAPEEAQYF	TGTGCCAGCAGCTTACGGCTAGCGCCCGAGGAGGCCCAGTACTTC	many	.	15	TRBV7-2	TRBJ2-5
CAEGPGGRQETQYF	TGCGCTGAAGGACCGGGGGGCCGGCAAGAGACCCAGTACTTC	.	.	14	TRBV20-1	TRBJ2-5
CASTRRSGGTDTQYF	TGTGCCAGCACAAGACGGAGCGGGGGGACAGATACGCAGTATTTT	many	TRBD2	15	TRBV6-1	TRBJ2-3
CASTSSTSGTGYGYTF	TGTGCCAGCACCAGCTCAACCTCCGGGACAGGCTATGGCTACACCTTC	many	TRBD1	16	TRBV5-4	TRBJ1-2
CSARIPTNEKLFF	TGCAGTGCTAGAATACCAACTAATGAAAAACTGTTTTTT	.	.	13	TRBV20-1	TRBJ1-4
CASSLALAGAQETQYF	TGCGCCAGCAGCTTGGCCCTAGCGGGGGCCCAAGAGACCCAGTACTTC	many	TRBD2	16	TRBV5-1	TRBJ2-5
CASSLGLAGGFYTDTQYF	TGTGCCAGCAGCTTGGGCTTAGCGGGGGGGTTTTACACAGATACGCAGTATTTT	many	TRBD2	18	TRBV11-2	TRBJ2-3
CASSRKTGELFF	TGTGCCAGCAGCCGAAAGACCGGGGAGCTGTTTTTT	many	.	12	TRBV11-3	TRBJ2-2
CASSGRFDNEQFF	TGTGCCAGCAGCGGGAGATTTGACAATGAGCAGTTCTTC	.	.	13	TRBV28	TRBJ2-1
CAISDPRPSGGQVETQYF	TGTGCCATCAGTGACCCCCGGCCTAGCGGGGGACAAGTGGAGACCCAGTACTTC	once	TRBD2	18	TRBV10-3	TRBJ2-5
CASTLAVSSTDTQYF	TGTGCCAGCACGCTAGCGGTCTCTAGCACAGATACGCAGTATTTT	many	TRBD2	15	TRBV5-4	TRBJ2-3
CASSLDSPPTEAFF	TGTGCCAGCAGCCTGGACTCGCCCCCCACTGAAGCTTTCTTT	many	.	14	TRBV13	TRBJ1-1
CASSLGLAGASEQYF	TGCGCCAGCAGCCTCGGACTAGCGGGGGCCTCCGAGCAGTACTTC	.	TRBD2	15	TRBV4-3	TRBJ2-7
CSALGGTEAFF	TGCAGTGCCCTCGGGGGGACTGAAGCTTTCTTT	many	.	11	TRBV20-1	TRBJ1-1
CASRGGGSGNTIYF	TGTGCCAGCAGGGGAGGGGGATCTGGAAACACCATATATTTT	.	.	14	TRBV6-5	TRBJ1-3
CASSQQGVGNQPQHF	TGTGCCAGCAGCCAACAGGGGGTGGGCAATCAGCCCCAGCATTTT	.	TRBD1	15	TRBV3-1	TRBJ1-5
CASSPAENQPQHF	TGTGCCAGCTCACCGGCCGAAAATCAGCCCCAGCATTTT	many	.	13	TRBV18	TRBJ1-5
CSARAYRTSGGTSTYNEQFF	TGCAGTGCTAGAGCTTACCGGACTAGCGGGGGAACCTCAACCTACAATGAGCAGTTCTTC	many	TRBD2	20	TRBV20-1	TRBJ2-1
CASSQDGTGYGTQYF	TGTGCCAGCAGCCAGGATGGGACAGGGTATGGGACCCAGTACTTC	many	TRBD1	15	TRBV4-2	TRBJ2-5
CSARSGVTGWGLFF	TGCAGTGCTAGATCTGGAGTTACAGGGTGGGGGTTGTTCTTC	.	.	14	TRBV20-1	TRBJ2-1
CASSLGRGGAYEQYF	TGTGCCAGCAGTTTGGGGAGAGGCGGGGCTTACGAGCAGTACTTC	many	.	15	TRBV28	TRBJ2-7
CASSKLGPRRAYF	TGTGCCAGCAGTAAACTCGGGCCCCGACGTGCGTATTTT	many	.	13	TRBV6-2/TRBV6-3	TRBJ2-3
CSAGDRGTDTEAFF	TGCAGTGCGGGGGACAGGGGGACGGACACTGAAGCTTTCTTT	.	TRBD1	14	TRBV20-1	TRBJ1-1
CASSFDRANTGELFF	TGCGCCAGCAGCTTCGACAGGGCGAACACCGGGGAGCTGTTTTTT	.	TRBD1	15	TRBV5-1	TRBJ2-2
CASSGEGTYALHYGYTF	TGTGCCAGCAGTGGCGAAGGGACTTACGCACTTCACTATGGCTACACCTTC	many	.	17	TRBV25-1	TRBJ1-2
CASSLEGRERTDTQYF	TGCGCCAGCAGCTTGGAAGGGAGAGAGCGCACAGATACGCAGTATTTT	many	.	16	TRBV5-1	TRBJ2-3
CASSVNGGAGELFF	TGTGCCAGCAGTGTCAACGGGGGGGCCGGGGAGCTGTTTTTT	many	TRBD2	14	TRBV2	TRBJ2-2
CASTPSVGGVVEKLFF	TGTGCCAGCACCCCCTCGGTGGGGGGGGTAGTTGAAAAACTGTTTTTT	medium-sized	.	16	TRBV28	TRBJ1-4
CASSQRPNEQFF	TGTGCCAGCAGCCAGAGGCCGAATGAGCAGTTCTTC	many	.	12	TRBV13	TRBJ2-1
CASSPQTASYEQYF	TGTGCCAGCAGCCCCCAGACAGCGTCCTACGAGCAGTACTTC	many	.	14	TRBV7-2	TRBJ2-7
CASRRGPSTDTQYF	TGCGCCAGCAGACGGGGACCTAGCACAGATACGCAGTATTTT	many	.	14	TRBV5-1	TRBJ2-3
CASTGRVVDEQYF	TGTGCCAGTACCGGGCGAGTTGTTGACGAGCAGTACTTC	few	.	13	TRBV18	TRBJ2-7
CSVEPANTEAFF	TGCAGCGTTGAGCCGGCTAACACTGAAGCTTTCTTT	few	.	12	TRBV29-1	TRBJ1-1
CASSLIPGIGRYEQYF	TGTGCCAGCAGCTTAATACCCGGTATTGGTAGGTACGAGCAGTACTTC	few	.	16	TRBV7-9	TRBJ2-7
CAWTLSRGTYNEQFF	TGTGCCTGGACCCTGTCGAGGGGGACCTACAATGAGCAGTTCTTC	.	.	15	TRBV30	TRBJ2-1
CASEVPSYNEQFF	TGTGCCAGTGAGGTTCCCTCCTACAATGAGCAGTTCTTC	many	.	13	TRBV2	TRBJ2-1
CASISGAGETQYF	TGTGCCAGCATCTCAGGGGCAGGGGAGACCCAGTACTTC	.	.	13	TRBV28	TRBJ2-5
CAISETSGLAGGVQYF	TGTGCCATCAGTGAGACTTCGGGACTAGCGGGGGGCGTGCAGTATTTT	few	TRBD2	16	TRBV10-3	TRBJ2-3
CASSTSDQQFF	TGTGCCAGTAGTACTAGCGACCAGCAGTTCTTC	few	.	11	TRBV19	TRBJ2-1
CASSLSLAGGPETQYF	TGTGCCAGCAGCCTCTCCCTAGCGGGGGGGCCGGAGACCCAGTACTTC	many	TRBD2	16	TRBV13	TRBJ2-5
CASSPRGGSGGQQETQYF	TGTGCCAGCAGCCCACGAGGTGGTAGCGGGGGTCAACAAGAGACCCAGTACTTC	many	TRBD2	18	TRBV7-9	TRBJ2-5
CAWVGAVDTQYF	TGTGCCTGGGTCGGGGCTGTAGATACGCAGTATTTT	many	.	12	TRBV30	TRBJ2-3